This T cell receptor beta chain was documented in a study of molecular identifiers for immune sequencing clone quantification. Study in general: Split five ways in replicates, RNA from roughly 20,000 or 100,000 naive CD8 cells had four portions sequenced.

This clonotype was seen only a few times. There are 16 residues in the CDR3. V shed 8 bases and J 6 bases; nucleotides not matched to a gene: 14. Both previously described methods and listed TCR primers were employed to make bulk TCR libraries. TCRdb used MiXCR to reprocess the PCR reads, holding one entry per CDR3 protein. The table includes hundreds of thousands of distinct CDR3 sequences, 24% detected once. V and J are TRBV12-3 or TRBV12-4 and TRBJ2-3; 10 nucleotides align to TRBD2. Sequenced: naive CD8+ T cells from blood, with Jurkat cell RNA spiked in. Documented subset: FACS-sorted CD8+CD4-CCR7+CD45RA+ naive T cells. This TCR was recovered from a human donor in good health. Some libraries in this study had Jurkat cell RNA spiked in. The CDR3 loop reads CASQPTASGSQDTQYF. CDR3 nucleotide sequence: TGTGCCAGCCAACCCACGGCTAGCGGGAGTCAGGATACGCAGTATTTT.